This T cell receptor (beta chain) was sequenced during a study of blood T cell repertoires in COVID-19. About the study: Material from acute and convalescent COVID-19 was sourced from the United States, Italy and Spain. Sample material is recorded as cDNA or gDNA derived from T cells, B-cell-depleted T cells, or PBMCs.

Source study methods: By means of reference gene primer amplification, nucleated cell counts were estimated. The assay was immunoSEQ multiplex PCR, and TCRdb's table has in-frame clones only and misses some. V, J and clone size reflect that table, while D and trimming were determined from the DNA. The table shows tens of thousands of clones, with around 83% occurring only once. The V gene's germline CDR1 is SGHTA and CDR2 FQGNSA. The CDR3 is 15 amino acids. The V gene lost 0 bases and the J gene lost 3 bases, with 10 bases spanning the gap. This receptor was identified in an elderly woman with acute or convalescent COVID-19. The specimen sequenced was peripheral blood. The chain has TRBV7-2 and TRBJ2-3; D gene ambiguous. The CDR3 nucleotides are TGTGCCAGCAGCTTAGCGCCGTGGCGGACAGATACGCAGTATTTT. This encodes CASSLAPWRTDTQYF.